This TCR beta chain is from a study of T cell repertoires in cytomegalovirus infection. Study overall: Recently identified HLA-C-restricted CMV epitopes were used, and well-studied HLA-B-restricted CMV epitopes were used as well. Overall study findings and caveats: HLA-C-restricted, CMV-specific TCR beta clonotypes were dominant ex vivo. Adding up the frequency of public TCR beta families identified people who carried CMV plus the relevant HLA.

TCRdb re-called the reads with MiXCR, one entry per CDR3 protein. The sample holds about 900,000 distinct CDR3 sequences, around 32% seen once. The ends were cut back, 7 bases at V and 2 bases at J, with 9 bases in the middle. The germline V gene encodes CDR1 MGHDK and CDR2 SYGVNS. This CDR3 comprises 12 residues. On this clonotype itself: The antigen is not known.

The receptor was derived from a human donor in good health (CMV status not recorded). Some clones in this sample may be carry-over from other donors' samples. The chain couples TRBV25-1 to TRBJ2-7, with a weak D call TRBD1 (5 bases). The specimen was cultured CD8+ T cells from PBMCs, collected from culture after CMV antigen stimulation. CDR3 DNA sequence: TGTGCCAGCAATGACAGAACCTACGAGCAGTACTTC. It specifies CASNDRTYEQYF.